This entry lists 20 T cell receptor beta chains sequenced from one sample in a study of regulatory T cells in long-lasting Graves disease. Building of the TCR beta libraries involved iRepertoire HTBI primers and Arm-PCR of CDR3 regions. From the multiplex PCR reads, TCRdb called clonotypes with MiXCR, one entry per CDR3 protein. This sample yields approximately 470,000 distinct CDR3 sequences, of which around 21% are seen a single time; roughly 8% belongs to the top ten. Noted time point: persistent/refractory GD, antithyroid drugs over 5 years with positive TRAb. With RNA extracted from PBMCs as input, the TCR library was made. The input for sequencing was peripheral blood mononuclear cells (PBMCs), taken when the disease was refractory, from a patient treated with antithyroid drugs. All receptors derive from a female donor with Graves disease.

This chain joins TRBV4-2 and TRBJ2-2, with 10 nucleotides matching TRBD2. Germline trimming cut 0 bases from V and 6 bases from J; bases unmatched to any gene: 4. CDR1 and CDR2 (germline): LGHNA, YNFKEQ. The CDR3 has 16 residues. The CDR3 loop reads CASSQDLAGVAGELFF. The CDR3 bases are TGTGCCAGCAGCCAAGATCTAGCGGGAGTGGCCGGGGAGCTGTTTTTT.

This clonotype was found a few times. CDR3 residues: CASSYSTASDYEAFF. In DNA form, the CDR3 reads TGTGCCAGCAGTTATTCAACCGCTTCCGATTATGAAGCTTTCTTT. The rearrangement joins TRBV6-5 to TRBJ1-1; no firm D call. The CDR3 has 15 amino acids. V gave up 3 bases and J gave up 7 bases, with 18 bases separating them. Germline CDR1 and CDR2: MNHEY and SVGAGI.

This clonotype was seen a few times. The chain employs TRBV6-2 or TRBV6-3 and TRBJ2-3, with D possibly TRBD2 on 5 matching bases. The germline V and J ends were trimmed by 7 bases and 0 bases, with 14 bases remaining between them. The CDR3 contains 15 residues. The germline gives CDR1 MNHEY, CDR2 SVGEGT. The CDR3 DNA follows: TGTGCCAGCACCCATGTTTCGGGGAGCACAGATACGCAGTATTTT. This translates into CASTHVSGSTDTQYF.

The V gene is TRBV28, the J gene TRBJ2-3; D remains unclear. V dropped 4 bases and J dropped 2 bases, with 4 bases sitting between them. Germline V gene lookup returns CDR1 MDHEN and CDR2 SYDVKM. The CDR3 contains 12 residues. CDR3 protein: CASSWVTDTQYF. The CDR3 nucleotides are TGTGCCAGCAGTTGGGTCACAGATACGCAGTATTTT. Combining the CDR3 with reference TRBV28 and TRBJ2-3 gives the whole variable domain DVKVTQSSRYLVKRTGEKVFLECVQDMDHENMFWYRQDPGLGLRLIYFSYDVKMKEKGDIPEGYSVSREKKERFSLILESASTNQTSMYLCASSWVTDTQYFGPGTRLTVL.

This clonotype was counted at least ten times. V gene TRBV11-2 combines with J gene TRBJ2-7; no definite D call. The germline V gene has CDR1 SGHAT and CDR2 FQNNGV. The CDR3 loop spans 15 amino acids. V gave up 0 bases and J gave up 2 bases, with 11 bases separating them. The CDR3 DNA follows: TGTGCCAGCAGCTTAGATCCCGGGTCAGCCTACGAGCAGTACTTC. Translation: CASSLDPGSAYEQYF.

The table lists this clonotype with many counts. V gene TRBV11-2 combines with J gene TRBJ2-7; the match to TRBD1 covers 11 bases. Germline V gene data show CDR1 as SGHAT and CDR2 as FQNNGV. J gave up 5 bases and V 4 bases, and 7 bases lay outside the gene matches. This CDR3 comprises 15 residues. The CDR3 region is CASSSPGQGVDEQYF. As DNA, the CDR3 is TGTGCCAGCAGCTCACCGGGACAGGGGGTCGACGAGCAGTACTTC.

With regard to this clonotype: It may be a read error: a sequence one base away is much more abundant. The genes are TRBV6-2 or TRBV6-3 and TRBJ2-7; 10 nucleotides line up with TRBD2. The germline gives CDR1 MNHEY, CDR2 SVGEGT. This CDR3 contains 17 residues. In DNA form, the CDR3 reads TGTGCCAGCAGTTACCTCCCCATAGCGGGAGGAGGGTACGAGCAGTGCTTC. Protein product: CASSYLPIAGGGYEQCF.

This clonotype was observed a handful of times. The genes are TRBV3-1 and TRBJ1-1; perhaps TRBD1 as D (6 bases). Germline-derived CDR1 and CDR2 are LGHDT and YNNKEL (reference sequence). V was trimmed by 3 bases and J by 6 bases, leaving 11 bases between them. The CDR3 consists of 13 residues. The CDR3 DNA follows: TGTGCCAGCAGCCACCTAGGGGGGCCTGAAGCTTTCTTT. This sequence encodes CASSHLGGPEAFF.

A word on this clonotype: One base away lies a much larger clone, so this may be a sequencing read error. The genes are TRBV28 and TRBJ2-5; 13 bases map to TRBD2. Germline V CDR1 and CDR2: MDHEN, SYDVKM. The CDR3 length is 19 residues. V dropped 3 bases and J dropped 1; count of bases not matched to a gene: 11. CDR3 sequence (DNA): TGTGCCAGCAGTTTCAAAAAAGAGGGGACTAGCGGGGTCCAAGAGACCCAGTACTTC. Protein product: CASSFKKEGTSGVQETQYF.

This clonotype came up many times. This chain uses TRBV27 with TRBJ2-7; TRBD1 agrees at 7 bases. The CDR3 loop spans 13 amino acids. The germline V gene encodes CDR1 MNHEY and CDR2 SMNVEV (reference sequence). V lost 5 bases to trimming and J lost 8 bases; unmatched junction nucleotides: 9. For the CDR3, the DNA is TGTGCCAGCAGTCTACCGGGACAGCCTAAGCAGTACTTC. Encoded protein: CASSLPGQPKQYF.

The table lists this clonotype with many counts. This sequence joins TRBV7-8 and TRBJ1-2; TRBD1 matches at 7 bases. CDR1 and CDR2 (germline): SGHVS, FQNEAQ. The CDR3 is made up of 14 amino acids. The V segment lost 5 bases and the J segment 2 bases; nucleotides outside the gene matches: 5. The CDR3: CASSPTGSNYGYTF. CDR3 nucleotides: TGTGCCAGCAGCCCGACAGGGTCCAACTATGGCTACACCTTC.

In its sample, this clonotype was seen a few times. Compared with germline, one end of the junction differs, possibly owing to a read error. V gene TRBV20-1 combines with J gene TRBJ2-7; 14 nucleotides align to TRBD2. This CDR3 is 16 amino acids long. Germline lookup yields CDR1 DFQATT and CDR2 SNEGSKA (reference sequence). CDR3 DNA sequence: TGCAGTGCTATCCATGGGACTAGCGGGAGTTCGCGAGAGCAGTGCTTC. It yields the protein CSAIHGTSGSSREQCF.

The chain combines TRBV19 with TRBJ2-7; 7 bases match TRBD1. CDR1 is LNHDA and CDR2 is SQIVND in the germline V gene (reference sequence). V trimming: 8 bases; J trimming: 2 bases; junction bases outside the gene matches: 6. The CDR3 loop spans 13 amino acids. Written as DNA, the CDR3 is TGTGCCAGTGGGACCGGGACAGCCTACGAGCAGTACTTC. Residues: CASGTGTAYEQYF.

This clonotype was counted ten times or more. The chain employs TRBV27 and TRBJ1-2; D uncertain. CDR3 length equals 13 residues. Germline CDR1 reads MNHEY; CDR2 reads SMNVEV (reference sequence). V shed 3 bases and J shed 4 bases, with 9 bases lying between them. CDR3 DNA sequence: TGTGCCAGCAGTTTCGCTCCTGGCTATGGCTACACCTTC. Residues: CASSFAPGYGYTF.

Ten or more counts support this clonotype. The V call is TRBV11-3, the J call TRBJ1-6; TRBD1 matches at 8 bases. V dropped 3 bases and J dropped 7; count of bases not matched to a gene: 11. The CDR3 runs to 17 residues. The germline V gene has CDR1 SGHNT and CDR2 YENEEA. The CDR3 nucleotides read TGTGCCAGCAGCTTGCCCCGATCGACAGGGGTGAATTCACCCCTCCACTTT. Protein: CASSLPRSTGVNSPLHF.

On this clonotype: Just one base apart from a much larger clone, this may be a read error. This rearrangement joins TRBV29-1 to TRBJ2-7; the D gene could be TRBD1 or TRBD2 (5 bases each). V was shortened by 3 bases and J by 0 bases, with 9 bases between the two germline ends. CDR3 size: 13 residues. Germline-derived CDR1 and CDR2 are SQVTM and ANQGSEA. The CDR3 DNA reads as TGCAGCGTTGAGGGGGAAAGCTCCTACGAGCAGTACTTC. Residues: CSVEGESSYEQYF.

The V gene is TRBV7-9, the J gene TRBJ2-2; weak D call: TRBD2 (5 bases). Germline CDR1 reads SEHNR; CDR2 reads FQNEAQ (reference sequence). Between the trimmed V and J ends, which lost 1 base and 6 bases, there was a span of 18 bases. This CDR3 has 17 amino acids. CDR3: CASSLGVLARRSGELFF. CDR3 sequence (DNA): TGTGCCAGCAGCTTAGGGGTGCTAGCCCGAAGGTCCGGGGAGCTGTTTTTT. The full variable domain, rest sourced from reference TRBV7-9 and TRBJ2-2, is DTGVSQNPRHKITKRGQNVTFRCDPISEHNRLYWYRQTLGQGPEFLTYFQNEAQLEKSRLLSDRFSAERPKGSFSTLEIQRTEQGDSAMYLCASSLGVLARRSGELFFGEGSRLTVL.

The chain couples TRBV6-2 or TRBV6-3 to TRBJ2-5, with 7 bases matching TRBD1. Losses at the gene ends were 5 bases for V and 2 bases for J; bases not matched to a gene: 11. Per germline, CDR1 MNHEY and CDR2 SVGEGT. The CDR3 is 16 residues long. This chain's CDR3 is CASSDRDSDFQETQYF. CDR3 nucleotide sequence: TGTGCCAGCAGTGATAGGGACAGCGACTTTCAAGAGACCCAGTACTTC.

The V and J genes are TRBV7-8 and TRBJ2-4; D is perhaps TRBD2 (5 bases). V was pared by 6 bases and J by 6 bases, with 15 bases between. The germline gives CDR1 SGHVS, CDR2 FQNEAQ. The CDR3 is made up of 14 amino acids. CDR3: CASSKTSQLNIQYF. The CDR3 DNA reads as TGTGCCAGCAGTAAAACTAGTCAGTTAAACATTCAGTACTTC.

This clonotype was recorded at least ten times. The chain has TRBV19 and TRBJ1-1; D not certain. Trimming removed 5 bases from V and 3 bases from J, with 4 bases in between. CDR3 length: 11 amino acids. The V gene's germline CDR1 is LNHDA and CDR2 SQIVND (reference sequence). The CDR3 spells CASSDYTEAFF. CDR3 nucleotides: TGTGCCAGTAGTGACTACACTGAAGCTTTCTTT.